This T cell receptor (beta chain) appears in the sequencing data of a study of cytomegalovirus exposure and HLA in healthy donors. The PCR had 60 Vbeta and 13 Jbeta primers. Some clones are missing from TCRdb's copy, which holds only in-frame ones; the method was immunoSEQ multiplex PCR. The sample gives 150,000 to 200,000 clones, more than 65% of which show up once; 1.5% to 2% is in the top ten. V lost 5 bases to trimming and J lost 2 bases; unmatched junction nucleotides: 2. CDR1 and CDR2 from the germline V gene are SNHLY and FYNNEI. This CDR3 comprises 14 residues. This clone showed up just once. The source material was PBMCs. The clonotype was recovered from a young woman in good health and CMV-seronegative. The chain combines TRBV2 with TRBJ2-2, with TRBD1 identical over 7 bases. In nucleotides, the CDR3 is TGTGCCAGCAGTCGACAGGGCAACACCGGGGAGCTGTTTTTT. Translated, it gives CASSRQGNTGELFF.